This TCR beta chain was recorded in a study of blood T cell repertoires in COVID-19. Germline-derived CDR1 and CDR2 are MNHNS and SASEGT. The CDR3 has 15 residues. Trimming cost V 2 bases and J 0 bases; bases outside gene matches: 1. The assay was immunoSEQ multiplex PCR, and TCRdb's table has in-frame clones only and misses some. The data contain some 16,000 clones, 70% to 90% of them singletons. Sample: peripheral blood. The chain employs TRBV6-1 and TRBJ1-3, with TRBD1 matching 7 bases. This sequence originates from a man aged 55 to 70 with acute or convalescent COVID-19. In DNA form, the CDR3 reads TGTGCCAGCAGTGAACAGGGGGGCTCTGGAAACACCATATATTTT. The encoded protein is CASSEQGGSGNTIYF.